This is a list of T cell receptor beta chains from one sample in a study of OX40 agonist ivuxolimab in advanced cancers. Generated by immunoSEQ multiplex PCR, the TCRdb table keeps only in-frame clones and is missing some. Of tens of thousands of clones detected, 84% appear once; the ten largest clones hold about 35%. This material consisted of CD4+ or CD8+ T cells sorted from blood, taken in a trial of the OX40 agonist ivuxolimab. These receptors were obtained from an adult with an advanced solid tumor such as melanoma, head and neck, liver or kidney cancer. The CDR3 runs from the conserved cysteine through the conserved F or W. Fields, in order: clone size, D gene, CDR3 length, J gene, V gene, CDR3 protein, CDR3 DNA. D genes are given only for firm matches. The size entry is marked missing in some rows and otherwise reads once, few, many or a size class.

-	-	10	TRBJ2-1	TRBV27	CACGRYEQFF	TGTGCCTGCGGTAGGTATGAGCAGTTCTTC
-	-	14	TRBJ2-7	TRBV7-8	CASSFLEGGAEQYF	TGTGCCAGCAGCTTCCTAGAAGGTGGGGCCGAGCAGTACTTC
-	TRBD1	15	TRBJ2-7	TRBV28	CASSFYRGGIYEQYF	TGTGCCAGCAGTTTTTACAGGGGCGGAATTTACGAGCAGTACTTC
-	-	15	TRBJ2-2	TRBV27	CASRLGAGITGELFF	TGTGCCAGCAGGTTGGGGGCAGGGATCACCGGGGAGCTGTTTTTT
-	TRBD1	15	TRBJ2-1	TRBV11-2	CASSHKRGLYNEQFF	TGTGCCAGCAGCCACAAAAGGGGGCTCTACAATGAGCAGTTCTTC
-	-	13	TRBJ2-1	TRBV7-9	CASSSEANNEQFF	TGTGCCAGCAGCTCGGAGGCTAACAATGAGCAGTTCTTC
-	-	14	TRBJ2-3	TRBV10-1	CASSEGVGTDTQYF	TGCGCCAGCAGTGAGGGAGTGGGTACAGATACGCAGTATTTT
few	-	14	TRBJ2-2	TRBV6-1	CASSLTIETGELFF	TGTGCCAGCAGCCTGACGATTGAGACCGGGGAGCTGTTTTTT
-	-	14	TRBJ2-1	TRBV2	CASSETGLGYEQFF	TGTGCCAGCAGTGAAACGGGTCTGGGCTATGAGCAGTTCTTC
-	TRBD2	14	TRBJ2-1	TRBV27	CASSLAGVGNEQFF	TGTGCCAGCTCACTAGCGGGAGTTGGGAATGAGCAGTTCTTC
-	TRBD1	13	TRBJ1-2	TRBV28	CASSPPGQYGYTF	TGTGCCAGCAGTCCTCCGGGACAGTATGGCTACACCTTC
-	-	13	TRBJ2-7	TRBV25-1	CASTFHGSYEQYF	TGTGCCAGCACTTTTCACGGATCCTACGAGCAGTACTTC
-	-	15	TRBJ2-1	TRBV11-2	CASSAGANGINEQFF	TGTGCCAGCAGCGCCGGGGCGAACGGGATCAATGAGCAGTTCTTC
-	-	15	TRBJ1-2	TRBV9	CASSVGVGGGYGYTF	TGTGCCAGCAGCGTAGGGGTAGGGGGAGGCTATGGCTACACCTTC
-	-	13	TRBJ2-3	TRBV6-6	CASSYSPDGTQYF	TGTGCCAGCAGTTACTCCCCCGACGGTACGCAGTATTTT
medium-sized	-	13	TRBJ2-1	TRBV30	CAWTLTSPREQFF	TGTGCCTGGACCCTGACTAGTCCCAGAGAGCAGTTCTTC
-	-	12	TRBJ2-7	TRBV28	CASSLSGYEQYF	TGTGCCAGCAGTTTATCGGGGTACGAGCAGTACTTC
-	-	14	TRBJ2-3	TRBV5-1	CARGGGRVRDTQYF	TGCGCCAGAGGGGGAGGGAGAGTCAGAGATACGCAGTATTTT
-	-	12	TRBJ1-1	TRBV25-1	CASSEQGQGAFF	TGTGCCAGCAGTGAACAAGGGCAAGGAGCTTTCTTT
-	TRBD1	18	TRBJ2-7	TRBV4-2	CASSQGRQGAIVSYEQYF	TGTGCCAGCAGCCAAGGGAGGCAGGGGGCGATAGTCTCCTACGAGCAGTACTTC
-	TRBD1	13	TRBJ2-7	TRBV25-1	CACSGTGGNEQYF	TGTGCCTGTTCCGGGACAGGGGGCAACGAGCAGTACTTC
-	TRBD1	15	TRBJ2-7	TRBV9	CASSVGTGRSYEQYF	TGTGCCAGCAGCGTCGGGACAGGGCGATCCTACGAGCAGTACTTC
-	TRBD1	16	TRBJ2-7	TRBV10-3	CAISDPGTEPRYEQYF	TGTGCCATCAGTGATCCCGGGACAGAGCCGAGATACGAGCAGTACTTC
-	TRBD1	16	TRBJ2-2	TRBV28	CASSFMDRGPLGELFF	TGTGCCAGCAGTTTCATGGACAGGGGGCCTCTAGGGGAGCTGTTTTTT
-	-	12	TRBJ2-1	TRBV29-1	CSADGGYNEQFF	TGCAGCGCCGACGGCGGGTACAATGAGCAGTTCTTC
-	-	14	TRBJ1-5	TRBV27	CASSLTGAHQPQHF	TGTGCCAGCAGTTTGACGGGGGCCCATCAGCCCCAGCATTTT
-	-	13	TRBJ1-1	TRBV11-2	CASSLGLNTEAFF	TGTGCCAGCAGCTTAGGGCTCAACACTGAAGCTTTCTTT
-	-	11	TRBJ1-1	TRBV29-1	CSVDGNTEAFF	TGCAGCGTTGATGGGAACACTGAAGCTTTCTTT
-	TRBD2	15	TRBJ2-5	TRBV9	CASSVDQREFKTQYF	TGTGCCAGCAGCGTAGACCAGCGGGAGTTTAAGACCCAGTACTTC
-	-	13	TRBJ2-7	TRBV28	CASSFPGYYEQYF	TGTGCCAGCAGTTTTCCCGGATACTACGAGCAGTACTTC
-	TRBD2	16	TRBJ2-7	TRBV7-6	CASSLTSGRINYEQYF	TGTGCCAGCAGTCTCACTAGCGGGAGGATTAATTACGAGCAGTACTTC
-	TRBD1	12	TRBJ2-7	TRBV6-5	CALGTVHYEQYF	TGTGCCCTGGGGACAGTCCACTACGAGCAGTACTTC
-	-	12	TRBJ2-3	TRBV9	CASSPNADTQYF	TGTGCCAGCAGCCCGAACGCAGATACGCAGTATTTT
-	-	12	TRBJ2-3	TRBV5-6	CASSLLADTQYF	TGTGCCAGCAGCCTCCTAGCAGATACGCAGTATTTT
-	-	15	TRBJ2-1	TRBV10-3	CAISESGGLYNEQFF	TGTGCCATCAGTGAGTCTGGGGGGCTCTACAATGAGCAGTTCTTC
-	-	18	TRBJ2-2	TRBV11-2	CASSLPGTSWDRSGELFF	TGTGCCAGCAGCTTACCGGGGACCTCATGGGACCGATCCGGGGAGCTGTTTTTT